This T cell receptor (beta chain) was retrieved from a study of cytotoxic CD8 clonotypes in ibrutinib-treated CLL. About the research overall: By median roughly 72 months, roughly 12 had progressed and approximately 15 stayed remitted; responses had been 2 complete and 24 partial. Specimens for response were gathered following a median around a year of therapy, spanning 6 to 36. General study points: In sustained-remission versus progressing patients, sampling times differed. Relative to age-matched healthy donors, clonality at baseline was higher, and it tracked circulating CD8+ T-cell counts.

Germline CDR1 reads SGHVS; CDR2 reads FQNEAQ. The CDR3 is made up of 11 amino acids. As for this clone: Its antigen is undetermined.

Repertoires were generated with immunoSEQ multiplex PCR, while TCRdb's copy carries only in-frame clones and drops some. Among about 160,000 clones listed, roughly 80% were seen once. Source: PBMCs, taken after 24 months of ibrutinib treatment. The chain combines TRBV7-8 with TRBJ1-5, with D possibly matching TRBD1 (5 bases). The sequence derives from a human donor with chronic lymphocytic leukemia. CDR3 residues: CATGLNQPQHF. CDR3 bases: TGTGCGACGGGGCTTAATCAGCCCCAGCATTTT.